Following are 21 T cell receptor beta chains from one sample sequenced in a study of radiation and T cells in renal cell carcinoma. Data came from immunoSEQ multiplex PCR; TCRdb stores just in-frame clones and leaves some out. The sample records about 140,000 clones, less than 90% being singletons. Described time point: baseline pretreatment blood. Treatment here: 15 Gy SBRT to primary tumor, nephrectomy 4 weeks later. The starting material was blood, obtained from a patient whose treatment included radiotherapy and nephrectomy. The origin of the receptors is a woman aged 50 to 60 with renal cell carcinoma.

The gene calls are TRBV28 and TRBJ2-7, with D tentatively TRBD2 (6 bases). There are 14 residues in the CDR3. Trimming took off 6 bases at V and 5 bases at J, with 17 bases between the two ends. Germline-derived CDR1 and CDR2 are MDHEN and SYDVKM. The CDR3 sequence: CASSSIGGYHEQYF. CDR3 nucleotides: TGTGCCAGCAGCTCTATCGGAGGGTACCACGAGCAGTACTTC.

This clone occurred many times. The chain joins TRBV9 to TRBJ2-2; D gene uncertain. This CDR3 comprises 14 residues. Germline V gene sequence: CDR1 SGDLS, CDR2 YYNGEE. The germline V and J ends were trimmed by 2 bases and 4 bases, with 9 bases remaining between them. Here the CDR3 reads CASSVRPTTGELFF. The CDR3 bases are TGTGCCAGCAGCGTGAGACCTACCACCGGGGAGCTGTTTTTT.

This rearrangement joins TRBV5-6 to TRBJ1-4; 8 bases fit TRBD1. The germline CDR1 and CDR2 sequences are SGHDT and YYEEEE. Trimming cost V 0 bases and J 11 bases; bases outside gene matches: 6. The CDR3 totals 14 residues. Here the CDR3 DNA reads TGTGCCAGCAGCTTGGCACAGGGGGTAGGGAAACTGTTTTTT. The encoded protein is CASSLAQGVGKLFF.

This clone was counted a few times. The chain carries TRBV5-1 and TRBJ2-7; no clear D gene. This CDR3 has 14 residues. Germline V gene sequence: CDR1 SGHRS, CDR2 YFSETQ. With 7 bases removed from V and 0 bases from J, the gap between germline ends came to 14 bases. The CDR3 spells CASSRTASSYEQYF. Here the CDR3 DNA reads TGCGCCAGCTCAAGGACGGCCAGCTCCTACGAGCAGTACTTC. The whole variable domain, remainder taken from reference TRBV5-1 and TRBJ2-7, is KAGVTQTPRYLIKTRGQQVTLSCSPISGHRSVSWYQQTPGQGLQFLFEYFSETQRNKGNFPGRFSGRQFSNSRSEMNVSTLELGDSALYLCASSRTASSYEQYFGPGTRLTVT.

Details on this clone: Other nucleotide sequences in the sample specify the same CDR3. V gene TRBV5-1 combines with J gene TRBJ2-7; D gene ambiguous. This CDR3 comprises 13 residues. V was trimmed by 2 bases and J by 2 bases, leaving 8 bases between them. The germline gives CDR1 SGHRS, CDR2 YFSETQ. This CDR3 reads CASSLSQAYEQYF. The CDR3 coding sequence is TGCGCCAGCAGCTTATCGCAAGCCTACGAGCAGTACTTC.

The chain links TRBV29-1 to TRBJ2-3; D is possibly TRBD1 or TRBD2 (5 bases each). The V gene lost 7 bases and the J gene lost 2 bases, with 13 bases spanning the gap. Looked up from germline, CDR1 is SQVTM and CDR2 is ANQGSEA. The length of the CDR3 is 13 residues. The CDR3 loop is CSGQLGDTDTQYF. CDR3 coding DNA: TGCAGCGGCCAACTAGGGGACACAGATACGCAGTATTTT.

The chain carries TRBV19 and TRBJ2-3; tentatively, D is TRBD1 (6 bases). Germline V gene data show CDR1 as LNHDA and CDR2 as SQIVND (reference sequence). The CDR3 extends over 14 amino acids. The ends were cut back, 6 bases at V and 4 bases at J, with 14 bases in the middle. The CDR3 sequence: CASRQGVVADTQYF. The CDR3 DNA sequence: TGTGCCAGTAGACAGGGCGTCGTCGCAGATACGCAGTATTTT.

In DNA, the CDR3 is TGTGCCAGCAAACCCGGAGAGGGAAATTCACCCCTCCACTTT. Protein sequence: CASKPGEGNSPLHF. The gene calls are TRBV2 and TRBJ1-6; unclear D gene. This CDR3 is 14 amino acids long. The V gene's germline CDR1 is SNHLY and CDR2 FYNNEI. Trimming pared 7 bases from V and 7 bases from J, leaving 14 bases between.

Points on this clone: The sample carries other DNA sequences with the same CDR3. The chain carries TRBV2 and TRBJ2-1; no reliable D call. Germline CDR1 is SNHLY and CDR2 is FYNNEI. The CDR3 consists of 11 residues. V was clipped by 5 bases and J by 7 bases, with 6 bases between them. The CDR3 reads CASSRGNEQFF. The CDR3 region has the DNA TGTGCCAGCAGTCGTGGGAATGAGCAGTTCTTC.

This clone has only one observation. The rearrangement uses TRBV21-1 and TRBJ1-2; TRBD1, the table's D call, lacks a check against the DNA. TRBV21-1 is a known pseudogene. The CDR3 totals 14 residues. DNA of the CDR3: TGTGCCAGCAGCATTACAGGGTCCCTCAGCGGCTACACCTTC. Amino acid sequence: CASSITGSLSGYTF.

This chain joins TRBV5-1 and TRBJ2-1; perhaps TRBD1 as D (6 bases). Germline values: CDR1 SGHRS, CDR2 YFSETQ. The CDR3 has 14 residues. Trimming took off 0 bases at V and 7 bases at J, with 11 bases between the two ends. The chain's CDR3 is CASSLEARGNEQFF. In DNA form, the CDR3 reads TGCGCCAGCAGCTTGGAGGCTAGGGGGAATGAGCAGTTCTTC. Together with reference TRBV5-1 and TRBJ2-1, the CDR3 gives the full variable domain: KAGVTQTPRYLIKTRGQQVTLSCSPISGHRSVSWYQQTPGQGLQFLFEYFSETQRNKGNFPGRFSGRQFSNSRSEMNVSTLELGDSALYLCASSLEARGNEQFFGPGTRLTVL.

This sequence joins TRBV6-5 and TRBJ1-4, with D hard to call. With 2 bases removed from V and 4 bases from J, the gap between germline ends came to 8 bases. CDR1 and CDR2 (germline): MNHEY, SVGAGI. The CDR3 has 14 amino acids. CDR3 DNA: TGTGCCAGCAGTTACGGGCAGAGTAATGAAAAACTGTTTTTT. As protein: CASSYGQSNEKLFF.

Only one count was recorded for this clone. This rearrangement joins TRBV25-1 to TRBJ2-7; D is unclear. Germline values: CDR1 MGHDK, CDR2 SYGVNS. Trimming shortened V by 6 bases and J by 1 base, and 10 bases separated the two germline ends. This CDR3 is built from 13 residues. CDR3 sequence (DNA): TGTGCCAGCAGGGCCGGAGCGTCCTACGAGCAGTACTTC. Encoded protein: CASRAGASYEQYF.

The chain employs TRBV30 and TRBJ2-2; D uncertain. V lost 1 base, J lost 0 bases, and 12 bases lay in between. The CDR3 consists of 16 residues. Germline CDR1 reads GTSNPN; CDR2 reads SVGIG (reference sequence). The CDR3 loop is CAWSARTDSNTGELFF. The CDR3 nucleotides read TGTGCCTGGAGTGCTCGGACCGATTCGAACACCGGGGAGCTGTTTTTT.

V gene TRBV30 combines with J gene TRBJ1-5; no clear D. This CDR3 spans 13 amino acids. Germline V gene data show CDR1 as GTSNPN and CDR2 as SVGIG (reference sequence). Trimming shortened V by 0 bases and J by 4 bases, and 7 bases separated the two germline ends. CDR3 region: CAWSVQLNQPQHF. The CDR3 coding sequence is TGTGCCTGGAGTGTACAGTTAAATCAGCCCCAGCATTTT.

The chain has TRBV5-1 and TRBJ2-1, with D perhaps matching TRBD2 (6 bases). V dropped 5 bases and J dropped 5 bases, with 11 bases sitting between them. CDR1 is SGHRS, CDR2 YFSETQ, per germline. The CDR3 extends over 13 amino acids. The DNA of the CDR3 is TGCGCCAGCAGTAAAGGAGGGGACAATGAGCAGTTCTTC. Translated, it gives CASSKGGDNEQFF.

This chain links TRBV28 with TRBJ1-5; D might be TRBD1 (5 bases). CDR1 MDHEN and CDR2 SYDVKM come from the germline V gene. CDR3 length: 14 amino acids. The germline V and J ends were trimmed by 11 bases and 3 bases, with 17 bases remaining between them. The CDR3, as DNA: TGTGCCGGGAAGGGGTCTGGTTACAATCAGCCCCAGCATTTT. This gives the protein CAGKGSGYNQPQHF. Filled out from reference TRBV28 and TRBJ1-5, the complete variable domain reads DVKVTQSSRYLVKRTGEKVFLECVQDMDHENMFWYRQDPGLGLRLIYFSYDVKMKEKGDIPEGYSVSREKKERFSLILESASTNQTSMYLCAGKGSGYNQPQHFGDGTRLSIL.

The chain couples TRBV7-2 to TRBJ2-7; D not resolved. V lost 3 bases, J lost 3 bases, and 6 bases lay in between. Germline V gene lookup returns CDR1 SGHTA and CDR2 FQGNSA. The CDR3 runs 12 residues. CDR3 sequence (DNA): TGTGCCAGCAGCTTTCAGGACTACGAGCAGTACTTC. This translates into CASSFQDYEQYF.

The chain couples TRBV5-1 to TRBJ2-5; D unresolved. Trimming removed 0 bases from V and 0 bases from J, with 6 bases in between. This CDR3 contains 14 residues. Looked up from germline, CDR1 is SGHRS and CDR2 is YFSETQ. The CDR3 is CASSLDGYQETQYF. The CDR3 DNA reads as TGCGCCAGCAGCTTGGACGGATACCAAGAGACCCAGTACTTC.

This clone was detected a few times. This chain connects TRBV5-1 to TRBJ1-2, with TRBD1 matching 8 bases. V lost 4 bases and J lost 4; bases outside the gene matches: 9. This CDR3 has 15 residues. The germline CDR1 and CDR2 sequences are SGHRS and YFSETQ. CDR3 in amino acids: CASSPQGTGPYGYTF. CDR3 DNA: TGCGCCAGCAGCCCGCAGGGGACAGGTCCCTATGGCTACACCTTC.

The J gene is TRBJ2-5, the V gene TRBV4-3; 12 positions match TRBD2. The germline V gene encodes CDR1 LGHNA and CDR2 YSLEER. CDR3 length: 19 residues. With V trimmed by 0 bases and J by 4 bases, 12 bases remained unmatched. The CDR3 bases are TGCGCCAGCAGCCAAGAACTAGCGGGAGGATCGGTGGTAAGAGAGACCCAGTACTTC. Encoded protein: CASSQELAGGSVVRETQYF.